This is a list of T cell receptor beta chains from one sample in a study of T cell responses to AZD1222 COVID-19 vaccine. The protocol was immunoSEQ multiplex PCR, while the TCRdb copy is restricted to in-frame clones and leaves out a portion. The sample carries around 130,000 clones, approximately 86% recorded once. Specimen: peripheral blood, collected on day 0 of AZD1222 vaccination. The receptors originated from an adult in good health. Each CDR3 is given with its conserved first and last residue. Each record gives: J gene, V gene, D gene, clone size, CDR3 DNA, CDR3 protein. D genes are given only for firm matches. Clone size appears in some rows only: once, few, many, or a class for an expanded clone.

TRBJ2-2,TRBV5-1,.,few,TGCGCCAGCAGCTTGGACGGGGTATACACCGGGGAGCTGTTTTTT,CASSLDGVYTGELFF
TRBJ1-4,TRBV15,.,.,TGTGCCACCAGCATATTGAGGGAGTTGGCTAATGAAAAACTGTTTTTT,CATSILRELANEKLFF
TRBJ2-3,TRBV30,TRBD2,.,TGTGCTTGGGATAGCGGGAGCACAGATACGCAGTATTTT,CAWDSGSTDTQYF
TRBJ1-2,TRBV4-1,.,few,TGCGCCAGCAGCCAAGTCGGCAGAACTAACTATGGCTACACCTTC,CASSQVGRTNYGYTF
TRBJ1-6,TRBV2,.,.,TGTGCCAGCAGTTCAAGGGGGTATAATTCACCCCTCCACTTT,CASSSRGYNSPLHF
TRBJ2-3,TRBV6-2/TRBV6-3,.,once,TGTGCCAGCAGTTACCTCCGTAAGTCAGATACGCAGTATTTT,CASSYLRKSDTQYF
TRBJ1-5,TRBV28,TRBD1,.,TGTGCCAGCAGTCGAGCGGACAGGGACCATCAGCCCCAGCATTTT,CASSRADRDHQPQHF
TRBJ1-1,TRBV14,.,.,TGTGCCAGCAGCCAAGATCTATGGGGGAGTGAAGCTTTCTTT,CASSQDLWGSEAFF
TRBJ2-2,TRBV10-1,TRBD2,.,TGCGCCAGCAGTGAGGCCCCAGGACTAGCGGGTTCGAACACCGGGGAGCTGTTTTTT,CASSEAPGLAGSNTGELFF
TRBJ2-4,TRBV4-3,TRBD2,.,TGCGCCAGCAGCCAAGAAAGACTAGCGGGGCCGCCGGGGGCCAAAAACATTCAGTACTTC,CASSQERLAGPPGAKNIQYF
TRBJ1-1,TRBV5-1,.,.,TGCGCCAGCAGCTCCCAGCTGATGAACACTGAAGCTTTCTTT,CASSSQLMNTEAFF
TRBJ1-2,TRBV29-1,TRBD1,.,TGCAGCGTGGAGACAGGGGAAGGGGGCTACACCTTC,CSVETGEGGYTF
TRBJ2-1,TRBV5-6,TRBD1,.,TGTGCCAGCAGCTTCAAGGACAGGGAGAACAATGAGCAGTTCTTC,CASSFKDRENNEQFF
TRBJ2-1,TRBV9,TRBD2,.,TGTGCCAGCAGCGTAGCGGGGCGGGGGGACAATGAGCAGTTCTTC,CASSVAGRGDNEQFF
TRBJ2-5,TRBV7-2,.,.,TGTGCCAGCAGCCCGGGGACCGTGGTTAGCGAGACCCAGTACTTC,CASSPGTVVSETQYF
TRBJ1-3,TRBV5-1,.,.,TGCGCCAGCAGCCCGACGCAGGGAAGTGGAAACACCATATATTTT,CASSPTQGSGNTIYF
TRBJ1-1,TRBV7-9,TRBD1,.,TGTGCCAGCAGCTTAGTAGCGACAGGGCGATTCATGAACACTGAAGCTTTCTTT,CASSLVATGRFMNTEAFF
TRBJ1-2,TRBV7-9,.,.,TGTGCCAGCAGCTTAGAAGGCTCTTTCTATGGCTACACCTTC,CASSLEGSFYGYTF
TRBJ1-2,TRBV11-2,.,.,TGTGCCAGCAGCCCCCGGTTCCTTGAAGGCTACACCTTC,CASSPRFLEGYTF
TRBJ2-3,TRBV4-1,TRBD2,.,TGCGCCAGCAGCCAAGCTTGGGAGGGGACGGGCACAGATACGCAGTATTTT,CASSQAWEGTGTDTQYF
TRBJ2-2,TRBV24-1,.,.,TGTGCCACCAGTGATGGGGGAACCGCCGGGGAGCTGTTTTTT,CATSDGGTAGELFF
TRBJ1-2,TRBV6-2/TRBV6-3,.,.,TGTGCCAGCAGTTACTCGTTGGGTACGACCTATGGCTACACCTTC,CASSYSLGTTYGYTF
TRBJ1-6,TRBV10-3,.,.,TGTGCCATCAGAAGAGGGGTCTCCTATAATTCACCCCTCCACTTT,CAIRRGVSYNSPLHF
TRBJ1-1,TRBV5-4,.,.,TGTGCCAGCAGCCGAGGTGGGGGCGGATCTGAAGCTTTCTTT,CASSRGGGGSEAFF
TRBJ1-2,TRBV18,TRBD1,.,TGTGCCAGCTCAGGGACAGGGGGCGGAAAAAACTATGGCTACACCTTC,CASSGTGGGKNYGYTF
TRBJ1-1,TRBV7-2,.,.,TGTGCCAGCAGCTCGAGGACAAGCCGGGGGGCTTTCTTT,CASSSRTSRGAFF
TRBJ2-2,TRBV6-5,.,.,TGTGCCAGCAGGCGGCTAGGGACGGGGGCCGGGGAGCTGTTTTTT,CASRRLGTGAGELFF
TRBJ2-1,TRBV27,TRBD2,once,TGTGCCAGCAGTTACCCCGGGACTAGCGGGGGGCGGGGGGTCTACAATGAGCAGTTCTTC,CASSYPGTSGGRGVYNEQFF
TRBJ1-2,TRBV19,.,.,TGTGCCAGTAGTATAGCTCCAGACTATGGCTACACCTTC,CASSIAPDYGYTF
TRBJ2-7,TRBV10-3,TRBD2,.,TGTGCCATCAGTGAGTCTGGAGAGGGGCGGGAGGGAATTCCCTCCTACGAGCAGTACTTC,CAISESGEGREGIPSYEQYF
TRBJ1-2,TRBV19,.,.,TGTGCCAGTAGTATCACCTACAGGGAAGGCTACACCTTC,CASSITYREGYTF
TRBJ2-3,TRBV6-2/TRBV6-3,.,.,TGTGCCAGCACCCCGAACTTTCATACGCAGTATTTT,CASTPNFHTQYF
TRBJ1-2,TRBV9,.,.,TGTGCCAGCAGCGCCACCAGTGGGGGCTACACCTTC,CASSATSGGYTF
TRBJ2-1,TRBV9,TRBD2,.,TGTGCCAGCAGCGCCCCGGGACTAGTGTACAATGAGCAGTTCTTC,CASSAPGLVYNEQFF
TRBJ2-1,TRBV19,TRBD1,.,TGTGCCAGTAGTATTGGAAACAGGGGATCGTACAATGAGCAGTTCTTC,CASSIGNRGSYNEQFF
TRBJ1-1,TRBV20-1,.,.,TGCAGTGCTAGTGGTGGGGACACTGAAGCTTTCTTT,CSASGGDTEAFF
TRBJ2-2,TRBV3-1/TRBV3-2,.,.,TGTGCCAGCAGCCAAGAAGAAGGGAGAACCGGGGAGCTGTTTTTT,CASSQEEGRTGELFF
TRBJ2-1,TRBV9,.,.,TGTGCCAGCAGCGTAGTTGCAGGGGGGAACAATGAGCAGTTCTTC,CASSVVAGGNNEQFF
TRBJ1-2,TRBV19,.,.,TGTGCCAGTAGTCGGGGACTTATGGCTAACTATGGCTACACCTTC,CASSRGLMANYGYTF
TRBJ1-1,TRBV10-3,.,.,TGTGCCATCAGTACGGGGGCCATGAACACTGAAGCTTTCTTT,CAISTGAMNTEAFF
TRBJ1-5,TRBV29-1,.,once,TGCAGCGTTATGGGGACCGGCAATCAGCCCCAGCATTTT,CSVMGTGNQPQHF
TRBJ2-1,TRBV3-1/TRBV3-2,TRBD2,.,TGTGCCAGCAGCCAATTCCTAACTAGCGGGGGGCAATACAATGAGCAGTTCTTC,CASSQFLTSGGQYNEQFF
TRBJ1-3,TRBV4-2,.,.,TGTGCCAGCAGCGCATCGCGTGGGGAGACTGGAAACACCATATATTTT,CASSASRGETGNTIYF
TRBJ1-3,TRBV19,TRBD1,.,TGTGCCAGTAGTTCCGGACAGGGCCTCCACTCTGGAAACACCATATATTTT,CASSSGQGLHSGNTIYF
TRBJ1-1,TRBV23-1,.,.,TGCGCCAGCAGAAGGGCCCTTAGAAACAGGAGCATTCAGAGGATGAACACTGAAGCTTTCTTT,CASRRALRNRSIQRMNTEAFF
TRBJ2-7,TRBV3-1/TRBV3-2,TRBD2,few,TGTGCCAGCAGCCTAGCGGGAGTGCACAACGAGCAGTACTTC,CASSLAGVHNEQYF
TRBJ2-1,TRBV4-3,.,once,TGCGCCAGCAGCCAAGATAGGGGGGCCTACAATGAGCAGTTCTTC,CASSQDRGAYNEQFF
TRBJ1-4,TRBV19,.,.,TGTGCCAGTACCGCAGCCCTTACGACGCAAAAACTGTTTTTT,CASTAALTTQKLFF
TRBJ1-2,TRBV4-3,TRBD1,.,TGCGCCAGCAGCCAAGCACCGACAGGGGGCCACTATGGCTACACCTTC,CASSQAPTGGHYGYTF
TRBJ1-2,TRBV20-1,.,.,TGCAGTGCTAGTGCACTGGCCAGGGGTGGGTATGGCTACACCTTC,CSASALARGGYGYTF
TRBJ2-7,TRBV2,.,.,TGTGCCAGCAGCGCCCAGTCAGGGTTACACGAGCAGTACTTC,CASSAQSGLHEQYF
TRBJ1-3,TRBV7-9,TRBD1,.,TGTGCCAGCAGCCCCAGGGGGGACAGCTCTGGAAACACCATATATTTT,CASSPRGDSSGNTIYF
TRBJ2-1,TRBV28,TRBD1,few,TGTGCCAGCAGTTGGCCCCTCGTTTACAGGGGGAGCTACAATGAGCAGTTCTTC,CASSWPLVYRGSYNEQFF
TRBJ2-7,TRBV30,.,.,TGTGCCTGGAGTGTAACAGGTCAGTTAGAGCAGTACTTC,CAWSVTGQLEQYF
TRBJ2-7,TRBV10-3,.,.,TGTGCCATCAGTGAGGGGCGCGAGCAGTACTTC,CAISEGREQYF